The 16 T cell receptor beta chains listed next were all sequenced from one sample in a study of regulatory T cells in long-lasting Graves disease. This sample's time point: newly diagnosed GD, antithyroid drugs for less than 3 months. Following extraction of RNA from PBMCs, that RNA was used to make the TCR library. Sequencing libraries for TCR beta were prepared with iRepertoire HTBI primers and Arm-PCR of CDR3 regions. TCRdb itself ran the multiplex PCR reads through MiXCR, one entry per CDR3 protein. This sample carries about 500,000 distinct CDR3 sequences, roughly 15% of them seen once, and the ten largest clones take approximately 12%. The same data also went into a second study, on T cells in Graves' hyperthyroidism and ophthalmopathy.

The source was peripheral blood mononuclear cells (PBMCs), collected at new diagnosis, from a patient treated with antithyroid drugs. These receptors all come from a man aged 35 to 55 with Graves disease.

In its sample, this clonotype was seen many times. V usage is TRBV5-1 and J usage is TRBJ2-3; D gene uncertain. Germline V CDR1 and CDR2: SGHRS, YFSETQ. The CDR3 extends over 15 amino acids. Trimming took 0 bases from V and 2 from J, leaving 10 bases between them. This CDR3 reads CASSLGATPTDTQYF. DNA for the CDR3: TGCGCCAGCAGCTTGGGAGCAACGCCCACAGATACGCAGTATTTT.

This clonotype showed up many times. The chain combines TRBV18 with TRBJ2-1, with 10 bases identical to TRBD2. The trim removed 4 bases at V and 8 bases at J, leaving 8 bases unmatched. The CDR3 spans 15 residues. Germline assignment: CDR1 KGHSH and CDR2 LQKENI. CDR3 coding DNA: TGTGCCAGCTCACATCAGCGGGAGGGCCTTGATGAGCAGTTCTTC. This gives the protein CASSHQREGLDEQFF.

At least ten counts were recorded for this clonotype. This chain connects TRBV5-4 to TRBJ1-1; no clear D. Germline CDR1 SGHNT, CDR2 YYREEE (reference sequence). Trimming took 2 bases from V and 5 from J, leaving 10 bases between them. CDR3 length equals 13 residues. This chain's CDR3 is CASSFEAGTEAFF. CDR3 sequence (DNA): TGTGCCAGCAGCTTTGAGGCTGGGACTGAAGCTTTCTTT.

This chain links TRBV28 with TRBJ1-2; 8 bases map to TRBD1. The germline gives CDR1 MDHEN, CDR2 SYDVKM. V was clipped by 4 bases and J by 3 bases; unmatched bases: 4. This CDR3 region has 14 residues. The CDR3 is CASSSGTGHYGYTF. The CDR3, as DNA: TGTGCCAGCAGTTCCGGGACAGGCCACTATGGCTACACCTTC.

This clonotype was counted ten times or more. J is TRBJ2-5 and V is TRBV11-2, with 9 bases fitting TRBD1. The CDR3 is made up of 17 amino acids. With V trimmed by 1 base and J by 2 bases, 8 bases remained unmatched. Looked up from germline, CDR1 is SGHAT and CDR2 is FQNNGV. The CDR3 nucleotides read TGTGCCAGCAGCTTAGGTCGACTGACAGGGGGGCAAGAGACCCAGTACTTC. Translating gives CASSLGRLTGGQETQYF.

In this sample, this clonotype turned up many times. The gene calls are TRBV28 and TRBJ1-4; D remains ambiguous. This CDR3 is built from 14 residues. With 6 bases removed from V and 4 bases from J, the gap between germline ends came to 12 bases. Per germline, CDR1 MDHEN and CDR2 SYDVKM. The chain's CDR3 is CASSPGGSNEKLFF. The CDR3 DNA is TGTGCCAGCAGCCCAGGAGGGAGTAATGAAAAACTGTTTTTT.

This clonotype was observed many times. V usage is TRBV3-1 and J usage is TRBJ2-7, with D possibly being TRBD1 (6 bases). V lost 3 bases to trimming and J lost 2 bases, with 11 bases between them. The germline CDR1 and CDR2 sequences are LGHDT and YNNKEL (reference sequence). There are 14 residues in the CDR3. The CDR3 DNA reads as TGTGCCAGCAGCCATACGACAGGTACCTACGAGCAGTACTTC. This encodes CASSHTTGTYEQYF.

This clonotype has only one observation. The genes are TRBV2 and TRBJ2-7, with 10 bases identical to TRBD1. Germline assignment: CDR1 SNHLY and CDR2 FYNNEI. The V segment lost 10 bases and the J segment 0 bases; nucleotides outside the gene matches: 15. CDR3 length: 17 residues. The CDR3 loop is CAILFRDRGCSSYEQYF. The CDR3, as DNA: TGTGCCATCTTATTCCGGGACAGGGGCTGCAGCTCCTACGAGCAGTACTTC.

This clonotype was found many times. The rearrangement joins TRBV5-1 to TRBJ1-1, with 10 bases matching TRBD1. The V and J ends lost 0 bases and 4 bases, in that order; junction bases with no gene match: 6. CDR1 and CDR2 (germline): SGHRS, YFSETQ. The CDR3 is made up of 16 amino acids. CDR3 nucleotides: TGCGCCAGCAGCTTGGGACAGGGGGCGAGGAGCACTGAAGCTTTCTTT. Translated: CASSLGQGARSTEAFF.

Of note for this clonotype: The CDR3 ends on some other residue instead of the conserved phenylalanine or tryptophan, so this is likely a read error. V is TRBV9 and J is TRBJ1-3, with TRBD1 matching 9 bases. The CDR3 is 17 residues long. J gave up 0 bases and V 4 bases, and 8 bases lay outside the gene matches. CDR1 SGDLS and CDR2 YYNGEE come from the germline V gene. In nucleotides, the CDR3 is TGTGCCAGCAGCAAACTACAGGGGGCGAACTCTGGAAACACCATATATCTT. It codes for CASSKLQGANSGNTIYL.

This clonotype was found many times. The chain uses TRBV28 and TRBJ2-1; D possibly corresponds to TRBD1 (6 bases). The CDR3 is 14 residues long. CDR1 is MDHEN and CDR2 is SYDVKM in the germline V gene. Trimming cost V 6 bases and J 4 bases, with 13 bases left between them. The CDR3 DNA is TGTGCCAGCAGGTCACCAGGGGTGTACAATGAGCAGTTCTTC. Its translation is CASRSPGVYNEQFF.

This clonotype occurred many times. The rearrangement joins TRBV5-1 to TRBJ2-7; TRBD1 matches at 8 bases. Germline CDR1 is SGHRS and CDR2 is YFSETQ. With 4 bases clipped from V and 5 bases from J, the junction kept 8 bases outside the gene matches. The CDR3 totals 14 residues. The CDR3 loop is CASSPGQGYDEQYF. CDR3 nucleotides: TGCGCCAGCAGCCCCGGACAGGGTTACGACGAGCAGTACTTC. Complete variable domain (other parts from reference TRBV5-1 and TRBJ2-7): KAGVTQTPRYLIKTRGQQVTLSCSPISGHRSVSWYQQTPGQGLQFLFEYFSETQRNKGNFPGRFSGRQFSNSRSEMNVSTLELGDSALYLCASSPGQGYDEQYFGPGTRLTVT.

The V and J genes are TRBV13 and TRBJ1-3; maybe TRBD1 (5 bases). Trimming pared 4 bases from V and 2 bases from J, leaving 18 bases between. The CDR3 spans 17 residues. Germline V lookup: CDR1 PRHDT, CDR2 FYEKMQ (reference sequence). CDR3 bases: TGTGCCAGCAGCTATCCGGGGGGAAGTAAGGCTGGAAACACCATATATTTT. It specifies CASSYPGGSKAGNTIYF.

This clonotype was seen only a few times. This chain links TRBV28 with TRBJ1-2; D is perhaps TRBD1 (5 bases). Germline CDR1 MDHEN, CDR2 SYDVKM. This CDR3 is 15 amino acids long. V lost 4 bases, J lost 4 bases, and 16 bases lay in between. The CDR3: CASSSGTYPAYGYTF. The CDR3 nucleotides are TGTGCCAGCAGTTCCGGGACCTACCCCGCCTATGGCTACACCTTC.

The chain joins TRBV19 to TRBJ2-1, with 9 bases matching TRBD2. V was pared by 5 bases and J by 5 bases, with 10 bases of the junction left unmatched. The V gene's germline CDR1 is LNHDA and CDR2 SQIVND (reference sequence). This CDR3 contains 16 residues. CDR3 DNA sequence: TGTGCCAGTAGTCCCCTTGGAGCGGGAGGTCACAATGAGCAGTTCTTC. It is translated as CASSPLGAGGHNEQFF. Variable domain in full (rest from reference TRBV19 and TRBJ2-1): DGGITQSPKYLFRKEGQNVTLSCEQNLNHDAMYWYRQDPGQGLRLIYYSQIVNDFQKGDIAEGYSVSREKKESFPLTVTSAQKNPTAFYLCASSPLGAGGHNEQFFGPGTRLTVL.

The V and J genes are TRBV2 and TRBJ2-3; no definite D call. CDR1 and CDR2 (germline): SNHLY, FYNNEI. The CDR3 is made up of 14 amino acids. V lost 9 bases to trimming and J lost 3 bases, with 16 bases between them. DNA for the CDR3: TGTGCCAGTATCCCCGACCAGGAGACAGATACGCAGTATTTT. Encoded protein: CASIPDQETDTQYF.